One sample yielded the 5 T cell receptor beta chains listed below, sequenced in a study of cytomegalovirus exposure and HLA in healthy donors (dated by TCRdb to 2016 to 2017). Library method: the immunoSEQ multiplex PCR assay. A mixture of 60 forward primers for TCR Vbeta segments and 13 reverse primers for TCR Jbeta segments was used in the multiplex PCR. This immuneACCESS table, as held by TCRdb, lists in-frame sequences with V and J called but not all clones. Of the missing ones, under half trace to an unresolved V gene in checked studies; the others have no known cause. A total of 95,000 to 150,000 clones appear in this sample, about 70% of them only once. The biggest ten clones account for 13% of the sample. Sequenced input: PBMCs. The receptors come from a woman aged 60-75 years in good health and CMV-seropositive.

CDR3 sequence: CASSPQQGSDEKLFF. The CDR3 coding sequence is TGTGCCAGCTCCCCCCAACAGGGGAGCGACGAAAAACTGTTTTTT. The chain uses TRBV18 and TRBJ1-4, with TRBD1 matching over 7 bases. V shed 6 bases and J 8 bases; nucleotides not matched to a gene: 12. The CDR3 consists of 15 residues. Germline CDR1 reads KGHSH; CDR2 reads LQKENI.

The V call is TRBV30, the J call TRBJ1-3; no definite D call. Between the trimmed V and J ends, which lost 1 base and 2 bases, there was a span of 15 bases. Germline V gene data show CDR1 as GTSNPN and CDR2 as SVGIG (reference sequence). CDR3 size: 16 residues. In nucleotides, the CDR3 is TGTGCCTGGAGTGCCCCCCTACGACACCCTGGAAACACCATATATTTT. Its translation is CAWSAPLRHPGNTIYF.

The chain has TRBV5-4 and TRBJ2-1; 9 bases map to TRBD1. V shed 7 bases, J shed 6 bases, and the junction held 8 bases outside the gene matches. The CDR3 sequence is 14 residues long. Germline CDR1 and CDR2: SGHNT and YYREEE (reference sequence). CDR3 protein: CASGRTGDINEQFF. CDR3 nucleotide sequence: TGTGCCAGCGGACGGACAGGGGATATCAATGAGCAGTTCTTC.

This chain uses TRBV10-1 with TRBJ2-3; 7 positions agree with TRBD2. The V and J ends lost 9 bases and 0 bases, in that order; junction bases with no gene match: 9. This CDR3 is 15 amino acids long. The V gene's germline CDR1 is WNHNN and CDR2 SYGVQD (reference sequence). The CDR3 DNA reads as TGCGCCAGAACAAGGGCTAGCGGCAGCACAGATACGCAGTATTTT. This encodes CARTRASGSTDTQYF.

The genes are TRBV29-1 and TRBJ2-5, with D possibly matching TRBD1 (5 bases). The CDR3 length is 16 residues. Germline CDR1 is SQVTM and CDR2 is ANQGSEA. V was clipped by 4 bases and J by 5 bases, with 23 bases between them. The CDR3 is CSVGEEGAPEWETQYF. DNA of the CDR3: TGCAGCGTTGGCGAAGAAGGGGCCCCTGAGTGGGAGACCCAGTACTTC.